Below are 7 T cell receptor beta chains sequenced from a single sample in a study of beta chain features in type 1 diabetes. The investigators reverse transcribed all of the isolated RNA, so they sequenced expressed TCRB transcripts. The repertoire was sequenced with immunoSEQ multiplex PCR; TCRdb's copy has only in-frame clones and lacks some. The sample lists more than 350,000 clones; 10% to 12% were seen once. Sequenced sample: naive CD4+ T cells from blood. Receptors originate from a woman aged 18-29 years in good health.

The CDR3 spells CASSVDRGRGDTQYF. The CDR3 DNA reads TGTGCCAGCAGCGTCGACAGGGGGCGCGGGGATACGCAGTATTTT. V and J are TRBV9 and TRBJ2-3, with TRBD1 identical over 10 bases. Germline V lookup: CDR1 SGDLS, CDR2 YYNGEE. J lost 6 bases, V lost 2 bases, and 6 bases had no gene match. This CDR3 contains 15 residues.

This clone was detected only a few times. The rearrangement links TRBV12-5 to TRBJ2-2, with 8 nucleotides matching TRBD1. This CDR3 is 17 amino acids long. Germline-derived CDR1 and CDR2 are LGHNT and FRNRAP. V lost 5 bases, J lost 2 bases, and 10 bases stayed unmatched. The CDR3 protein is CASGPGDRQANTGELFF. CDR3 bases: TGTGCTAGTGGTCCAGGGGACAGGCAAGCCAACACCGGGGAGCTGTTTTTT.

The chain carries TRBV28 and TRBJ2-7; either TRBD1 or TRBD2 may fit D (5 bases each). Germline V gene lookup returns CDR1 MDHEN and CDR2 SYDVKM. The CDR3 loop spans 13 amino acids. The V gene lost 2 bases and the J gene lost 2 bases, with 7 bases spanning the gap. CDR3 nucleotide sequence: TGTGCCAGCAGTTTACCGGGGCCCTACGAGCAGTACGTC. This sequence encodes CASSLPGPYEQYV.

Points on this clone: Other DNA variants within this sample encode the same CDR3. The chain links TRBV6-5 to TRBJ2-7; D is ambiguous. CDR3 length: 11 residues. V was trimmed by 0 bases and J by 6 bases, leaving 3 bases between them. Germline V CDR1 and CDR2: MNHEY, SVGAGI. CDR3 sequence: CASSYSGEQYF. The CDR3 coding sequence is TGTGCCAGCAGTTACTCGGGCGAGCAGTACTTC.

This clone was picked up a small number of times. The chain is built from TRBV29-1 and TRBJ1-2; a weak D match, TRBD1 (6 bases). Trimming shortened V by 7 bases and J by 4 bases, and 22 bases separated the two germline ends. CDR1 is SQVTM and CDR2 is ANQGSEA in the germline V gene. The CDR3 runs to 15 residues. For the CDR3, the DNA is TGCAGCGCGGGACACGTGGTGATGGCTGGCTATGGCTACACCTTC. This gives the protein CSAGHVVMAGYGYTF.

This clone has a handful of counts. This chain connects TRBV5-4 to TRBJ2-3; D is uncertain. The CDR3 runs to 16 residues. Deletions cut 4 bases from V and 2 bases from J, with 17 bases between. The germline V gene encodes CDR1 SGHNT and CDR2 YYREEE (reference sequence). For the CDR3, the DNA is TGTGCCAGCAGCCCTGGGCCATACCAAAACACAGATACGCAGTATTTT. Protein: CASSPGPYQNTDTQYF.

This clone was seen more than once but under ten times. The chain has TRBV29-1 and TRBJ2-3; the D is unclear. The CDR3 totals 12 residues. V lost 5 bases and J lost 5, with 11 bases in between. The V gene's germline CDR1 is SQVTM and CDR2 ANQGSEA. Here the CDR3 reads CSVHYLRDTQYF. CDR3 DNA sequence: TGCAGCGTTCACTATCTCCGAGATACGCAGTATTTT.